This TCR beta chain was recovered during a study of T cells after yellow fever vaccination. Overall study context: The authors prepared low-cell-number fractions using SMART-Seq v4 Ultra Low Input. Whole-study findings and limits: Abundant clonotypes from the bulk population could get into FACS-sorted repertoires as contaminants. On re-exposure, the response was weaker but peaked faster, at day 5 versus 15.

CDR3 size: 15 residues. The V end was cut by 6 bases, the J end by 0 bases, with 12 bases between. Germline lookup yields CDR1 SGHVS and CDR2 FNYEAQ. Via MiXCR, TCRdb re-called the 5' RACE reads, giving one row per CDR3 protein. The sample lists about 170,000 distinct CDR3 sequences; 9.5% to 12% were seen once. This clonotype has ten or more counts. The target antigen is unknown. The source of this sequence is a man between 18 and 35 years old who received the YFV17D yellow fever vaccine. V and J are TRBV7-6 and TRBJ2-1; D call uncertain. Sample: CD8+ T cells sorted from PBMCs, taken 15 days after the yellow fever booster vaccination. The CDR3: CASSPEPISYNEQFF. The CDR3 DNA follows: TGTGCCAGCAGTCCAGAACCAATCTCCTACAATGAGCAGTTCTTC.